This TCR beta chain was sequenced for a study of Ad26.COV2.S vaccination and SARS-CoV-2 variants. Study-level points and caveats: With respect to non-spike TCR breadth, vaccine and placebo recipients were similar.

The assay was immunoSEQ multiplex PCR, and TCRdb's table has in-frame clones only and misses some. The sample carries around 340,000 clones, approximately 90% recorded once. With regard to this clone: Its target is not known.

Germline CDR1 MNHNS, CDR2 SASEGT. The CDR3 spans 15 residues. The V end lost 3 bases, the J end lost 5 bases, and 16 bases lay between the germline ends. The treatment here: roughly 18 received Ad26.COV2.S at low or high dose, single or two shots; about five received placebo; per-sample allocation not given. Day 63 following the first vaccine or placebo injection was when the samples were taken. This Boston cohort included adults aged 18-55 years. The sequence was collected from a person between 18 and 60 years old who received the Ad26.COV2.S COVID-19 vaccine or a placebo. Here the sequenced sample was peripheral blood, taken in a trial of Ad26.COV2.S vaccine versus placebo. The V gene is TRBV6-1, the J gene TRBJ1-1, with D possibly being TRBD1 (5 bases). In nucleotides, the CDR3 is TGTGCCAGCAGTGATAAGGGACGGCGATTGACTGAAGCTTTCTTT. Translating gives CASSDKGRRLTEAFF.